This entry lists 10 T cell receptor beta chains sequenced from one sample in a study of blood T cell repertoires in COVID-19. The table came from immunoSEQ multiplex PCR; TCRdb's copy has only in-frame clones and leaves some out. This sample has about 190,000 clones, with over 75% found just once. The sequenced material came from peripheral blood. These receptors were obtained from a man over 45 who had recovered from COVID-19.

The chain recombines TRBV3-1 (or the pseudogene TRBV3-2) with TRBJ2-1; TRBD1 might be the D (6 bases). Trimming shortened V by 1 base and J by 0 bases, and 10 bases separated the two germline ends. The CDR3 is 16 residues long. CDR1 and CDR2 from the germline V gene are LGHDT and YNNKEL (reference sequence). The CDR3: CASSQVGGHSYNEQFF. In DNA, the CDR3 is TGTGCCAGCAGCCAAGTAGGGGGACACTCCTACAATGAGCAGTTCTTC.

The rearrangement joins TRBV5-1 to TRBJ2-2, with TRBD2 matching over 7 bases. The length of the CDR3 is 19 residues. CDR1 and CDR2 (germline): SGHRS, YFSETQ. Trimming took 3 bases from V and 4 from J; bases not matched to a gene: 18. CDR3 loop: CASSSVQGTTSVGTGELFF. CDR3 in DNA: TGCGCCAGCAGCTCCGTCCAAGGGACTACCTCCGTGGGCACCGGGGAGCTGTTTTTT. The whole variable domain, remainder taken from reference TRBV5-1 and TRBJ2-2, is KAGVTQTPRYLIKTRGQQVTLSCSPISGHRSVSWYQQTPGQGLQFLFEYFSETQRNKGNFPGRFSGRQFSNSRSEMNVSTLELGDSALYLCASSSVQGTTSVGTGELFFGEGSRLTVL.

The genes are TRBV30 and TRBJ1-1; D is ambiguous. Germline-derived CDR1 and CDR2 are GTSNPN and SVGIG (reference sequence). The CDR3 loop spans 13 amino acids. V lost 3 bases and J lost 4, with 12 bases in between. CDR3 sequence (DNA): TGTGCCTGGAGGACACGTCACCTCACTGAAGCTTTCTTT. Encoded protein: CAWRTRHLTEAFF.

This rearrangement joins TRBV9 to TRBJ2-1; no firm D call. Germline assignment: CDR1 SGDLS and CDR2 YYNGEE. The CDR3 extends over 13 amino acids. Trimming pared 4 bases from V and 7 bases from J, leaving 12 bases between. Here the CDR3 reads CASSPPGTNEQFF. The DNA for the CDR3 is TGTGCCAGCAGCCCCCCGGGTACTAATGAGCAGTTCTTC.

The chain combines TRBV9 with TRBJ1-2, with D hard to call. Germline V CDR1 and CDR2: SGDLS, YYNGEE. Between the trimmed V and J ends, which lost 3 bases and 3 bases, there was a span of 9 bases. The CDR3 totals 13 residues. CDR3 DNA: TGTGCCAGCAGCGCGCCGACATACTATGGCTACACCTTC. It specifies CASSAPTYYGYTF.

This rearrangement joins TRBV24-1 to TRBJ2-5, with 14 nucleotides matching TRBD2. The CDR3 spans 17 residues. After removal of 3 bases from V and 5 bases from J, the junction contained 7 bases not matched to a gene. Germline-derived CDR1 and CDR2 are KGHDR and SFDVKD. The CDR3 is CATSDQRTSGRRETQYF. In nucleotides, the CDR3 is TGTGCCACCAGTGATCAAAGGACTAGCGGGAGGCGGGAGACCCAGTACTTC.

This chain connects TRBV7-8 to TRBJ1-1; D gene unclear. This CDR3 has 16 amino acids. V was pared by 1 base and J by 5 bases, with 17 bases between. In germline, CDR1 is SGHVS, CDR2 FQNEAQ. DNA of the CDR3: TGTGCCAGCAGCTTAGGTTCCCTGGGGAGTGGGACTGAAGCTTTCTTT. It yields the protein CASSLGSLGSGTEAFF.

This chain's CDR3 is CASSSGSWVSGANVLTF. CDR3 DNA: TGTGCCAGCAGCTCCGGGTCCTGGGTCTCTGGGGCCAACGTCCTGACTTTC. The chain recombines TRBV5-5 with TRBJ2-6, with no clear D. The CDR3 runs to 17 residues. The germline V gene has CDR1 SGHKS and CDR2 YYEKEE (reference sequence). The V gene lost 3 bases and the J gene lost 0 bases, with 13 bases spanning the gap.

The CDR3 DNA sequence: TGTGCCTGGTCAAGACTAGTTGTGAGCACAGATACGCAGTATTTT. Encoded protein: CAWSRLVVSTDTQYF. The rearrangement uses TRBV30 and TRBJ2-3; a weak D match, TRBD2 (6 bases). Between the trimmed V and J ends, which lost 5 bases and 0 bases, there was a span of 15 bases. CDR3 length: 15 residues. Looked up from germline, CDR1 is GTSNPN and CDR2 is SVGIG (reference sequence).

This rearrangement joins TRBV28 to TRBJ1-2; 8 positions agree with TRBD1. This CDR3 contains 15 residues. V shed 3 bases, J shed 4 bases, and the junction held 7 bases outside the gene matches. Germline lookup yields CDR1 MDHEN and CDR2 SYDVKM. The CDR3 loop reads CASSFSFGTGYGYTF. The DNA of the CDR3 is TGTGCCAGCAGTTTCAGCTTCGGGACAGGCTATGGCTACACCTTC.